Following are 18 T cell receptor beta chains from one sample sequenced in a study of blood T cell repertoires in COVID-19 (dated by TCRdb to the early 2020s). To prepare the library, the immunoSEQ multiplex PCR assay was applied. This is the immuneACCESS table as TCRdb keeps it, with only in-frame sequences that have V and J called. A part of the clones is gone; compared with another copy, unresolved V genes explain less than half, and the rest is unexplained. The sample data list roughly 200,000 clones, and about 87% of these were observed just once. The biggest ten clones account for roughly 2.7% of the sample. The sample was PBMCs or T cells enriched from blood (not recorded which). The receptors shown here come from a woman in her thirties who had recovered from COVID-19.

The rearrangement joins TRBV18 to TRBJ2-7; D may be TRBD1 (5 bases). The length of the CDR3 is 15 residues. Germline V lookup: CDR1 KGHSH, CDR2 LQKENI. With 3 bases removed from V and 3 bases from J, the gap between germline ends came to 15 bases. The CDR3 here is CASSPTGPENYEQYF. In nucleotides, the CDR3 is TGTGCCAGCTCACCCACAGGCCCCGAAAACTACGAGCAGTACTTC. Based on the CDR3 plus reference TRBV18 and TRBJ2-7, the full variable domain is NAGVMQNPRHLVRRRGQEARLRCSPMKGHSHVYWYRQLPEEGLKFMVYLQKENIIDESGMPKERFSAEFPKEGPSILRIQQVVRGDSAAYFCASSPTGPENYEQYFGPGTRLTVT.

The chain links TRBV6-1 to TRBJ1-4; 8 bases line up with TRBD1. Germline-derived CDR1 and CDR2 are MNHNS and SASEGT. There are 15 residues in the CDR3. V shed 3 bases, J shed 2 bases, and the junction held 2 bases outside the gene matches. The CDR3 region is CASSETGVTNEKLFF. Here the CDR3 DNA reads TGTGCCAGCAGTGAGACAGGGGTTACTAATGAAAAACTGTTTTTT.

The J gene is TRBJ2-5, the V gene TRBV29-1; the D is unclear. The V and J ends lost 3 bases and 2 bases respectively, with 7 bases between them. CDR3 length: 12 amino acids. Looked up from germline, CDR1 is SQVTM and CDR2 is ANQGSEA. Here the CDR3 DNA reads TGCAGCGTTGATTTGCGACAAGAGACCCAGTACTTC. It specifies CSVDLRQETQYF.

This clone was recorded a few times. J is TRBJ1-4 and V is TRBV7-9; TRBD1 matches at 8 bases. The CDR3 length is 16 residues. Germline V gene lookup returns CDR1 SEHNR and CDR2 FQNEAQ (reference sequence). V shed 4 bases, J shed 5 bases, and the junction held 9 bases outside the gene matches. The CDR3 region is CASSSKGTGENEKLFF. CDR3 sequence (DNA): TGTGCCAGCAGCTCAAAGGGGACAGGCGAAAATGAAAAACTGTTTTTT.

The genes are TRBV3-1 (or the pseudogene TRBV3-2) and TRBJ2-7; 10 bases align to TRBD1. The CDR3 totals 15 residues. Germline V lookup: CDR1 LGHDT, CDR2 YNNKEL (reference sequence). Trimming at V came to 1 base and at J to 2 bases, leaving 2 bases not matched to a gene. The CDR3 loop is CASSQAGTGAYEQYF. The CDR3 DNA sequence: TGTGCCAGCAGCCAAGCTGGGACAGGGGCCTACGAGCAGTACTTC.

The rearrangement joins TRBV5-5 to TRBJ1-3; maybe TRBD1 (6 bases). V was clipped by 4 bases and J by 1 base, with 12 bases between them. Looked up from germline, CDR1 is SGHKS and CDR2 is YYEKEE (reference sequence). The CDR3 loop spans 15 amino acids. Here the CDR3 DNA reads TGTGCCAGCAGCCCACGACAGGCGTCTGGAAACACCATATATTTT. Translating gives CASSPRQASGNTIYF.

This rearrangement joins TRBV12-5 to TRBJ1-2, with 9 bases aligning to TRBD1. Germline V gene data show CDR1 as LGHNT and CDR2 as FRNRAP. The CDR3 runs 17 residues. Trimming removed 1 base from V and 6 bases from J; junction bases left unmatched: 12. CDR3 in amino acids: CASGLGTGTGRGNGYTF. Written as DNA, the CDR3 is TGTGCTAGTGGTTTGGGAACTGGGACAGGGCGGGGAAATGGCTACACCTTC.

The chain couples TRBV2 to TRBJ2-1, with no clear D. Germline lookup yields CDR1 SNHLY and CDR2 FYNNEI. CDR3 length equals 12 residues. Between the trimmed V and J ends, which lost 2 bases and 15 bases, there was a span of 14 bases. The DNA of the CDR3 is TGTGCCAGCAGTGAAAATGCTAGGCGAACGTTCTTC. The encoded protein is CASSENARRTFF. Variable domain in full (rest from reference TRBV2 and TRBJ2-1): EPEVTQTPSHQVTQMGQEVILRCVPISNHLYFYWYRQILGQKVEFLVSFYNNEISEKSEIFDDQFSVERPDGSNFTLKIRSTKLEDSAMYFCASSENARRTFFGPGTRLTVL.

The gene calls are TRBV18 and TRBJ1-1; D is ambiguous. Germline CDR1 and CDR2: KGHSH and LQKENI. CDR3 length: 13 amino acids. The V and J ends lost 1 base and 1 base respectively, with 4 bases between them. The CDR3 nucleotides read TGTGCCAGCTCACCACTCCAGAACACTGAAGCTTTCTTT. Protein sequence: CASSPLQNTEAFF.

The chain couples TRBV2 to TRBJ2-1; TRBD1 matches 9 bases. This CDR3 contains 13 residues. Germline V gene data show CDR1 as SNHLY and CDR2 as FYNNEI. Germline trimming cut 10 bases from V and 1 base from J; bases unmatched to any gene: 2. The CDR3 protein is CATGQGSYNEQFF. The CDR3 coding sequence is TGTGCCACCGGACAGGGGTCCTACAATGAGCAGTTCTTC. Full variable domain (outside the CDR3, taken from reference TRBV2 and TRBJ2-1): EPEVTQTPSHQVTQMGQEVILRCVPISNHLYFYWYRQILGQKVEFLVSFYNNEISEKSEIFDDQFSVERPDGSNFTLKIRSTKLEDSAMYFCATGQGSYNEQFFGPGTRLTVL.

The chain carries TRBV7-3 and TRBJ2-1, with 7 bases matching TRBD2. The V gene end was trimmed by 2 bases and the J gene end by 4 bases; junction bases not matched to a gene: 5. CDR1 SGHTA and CDR2 FQGTGA come from the germline V gene. The CDR3 is 15 residues long. Written as DNA, the CDR3 is TGTGCCAGCAGCTTAGCACTAGCGACTTACAATGAGCAGTTCTTC. Translation gives CASSLALATYNEQFF.

This chain joins TRBV21-1 and TRBJ1-5; the D segment call TRBD1 is taken from the table without a DNA check. TRBV21-1 is a pseudogene locus. The CDR3 loop spans 16 amino acids. CDR3 sequence reads: CASSKGGGTVHQPQHF. The CDR3, as DNA: TGTGCCAGCAGCAAAGGAGGAGGGACAGTCCATCAGCCCCAGCATTTT.

This chain links TRBV3-1 (or the pseudogene TRBV3-2) with TRBJ1-4; a weak D match, TRBD1 (5 bases). V was cut by 1 base and J by 5 bases, with 14 bases left in between. Looked up from germline, CDR1 is LGHDT and CDR2 is YNNKEL (reference sequence). CDR3 length: 16 residues. The CDR3 sequence: CASSQGSGVLNEKLFF. CDR3 bases: TGTGCCAGCAGCCAAGGGTCGGGGGTCCTCAATGAAAAACTGTTTTTT.

The chain joins TRBV9 to TRBJ1-3, with D tentatively TRBD1 (6 bases). Trimming stripped 3 bases from V and 0 bases from J, with 7 bases between. This CDR3 has 14 residues. Germline CDR1 reads SGDLS; CDR2 reads YYNGEE. Written as DNA, the CDR3 is TGTGCCAGCAGCGACAGGGACTCTGGAAACACCATATATTTT. It yields the protein CASSDRDSGNTIYF.

With respect to this clone: A clone one base away is much larger, so this may be a read error. The chain links TRBV14 to TRBJ1-2, with 7 positions matching TRBD1. Germline CDR1 is SGHDN and CDR2 is FVKESK. V shed 0 bases, J shed 4 bases, and the junction held 2 bases outside the gene matches. The CDR3 is 14 residues long. CDR3 nucleotide sequence: TGTGCCAGCAGCCAAGATAGGGACAGCTATGGCTACACCTTC. Translating gives CASSQDRDSYGYTF.

The J gene is TRBJ2-1, the V gene TRBV4-2, with D possibly TRBD2 on 6 matching bases. The length of the CDR3 is 16 residues. CDR1 LGHNA and CDR2 YNFKEQ come from the germline V gene. V was clipped by 5 bases and J by 5 bases, with 19 bases between them. Written as DNA, the CDR3 is TGTGCCAGCAGCTCCCAAATGGGGAGGCACGACAATGAGCAGTTCTTC. Amino acids: CASSSQMGRHDNEQFF.

This chain uses TRBV29-1 with TRBJ1-1; D not resolved. CDR1 is SQVTM and CDR2 is ANQGSEA in the germline V gene. The CDR3 totals 12 residues. V was pared by 5 bases and J by 6 bases, with 13 bases between. CDR3 DNA sequence: TGCAGCGTTTCCGGGGATATCGCTGAAGCTTTCTTT. Its protein is CSVSGDIAEAFF.

In its sample, this clone was seen a few times. The chain is built from TRBV5-6 and TRBJ1-5, with 7 bases lining up with TRBD1. The V and J ends lost 0 bases and 6 bases, in that order; junction bases with no gene match: 6. Germline values: CDR1 SGHDT, CDR2 YYEEEE. The CDR3 is 15 residues long. The CDR3 DNA sequence: TGTGCCAGCAGCTTGGGAGGGGGCGGCGGTCAGCCCCAGCATTTT. Translation gives CASSLGGGGGQPQHF.